This T cell receptor beta chain was identified during a study of T-cell memory formation after mild COVID-19. After removal of 2 bases from V and 2 bases from J, the junction contained 6 bases not matched to a gene. CDR1 and CDR2 (germline): MNHEY, SVGEGT. The length of the CDR3 is 16 residues. TCRdb reanalysed the 5' RACE reads using MiXCR and keeps one entry per CDR3 protein. This table holds 200,000 to 250,000 distinct CDR3 sequences, more than 8% found once. Turning to this clonotype: The antigen is unknown.

Study findings and constraints: Contracting CD4+ clones sat mainly in CM and EM; CD8+ in EMRA.

Sequences were obtained from PBMCs or a T cell subset sorted from them (not recorded which). The clonotype comes from a man aged 18 to 30 who had mild COVID-19 (a few samples of this study predate the infection). Cell type and time point are not known. The V and J genes are TRBV6-2 or TRBV6-3 and TRBJ2-1; TRBD2 matches 7 bases. The DNA of the CDR3 is TGTGCCAGCAGTTACAGAGCGGGGTCCACCTACAATGAGCAGTTCTTC. As protein: CASSYRAGSTYNEQFF.